This T cell receptor beta chain came from a study of shared clonotypes between healthy human individuals. Naive CD8 cells comprised CD45RO-negative, CCR7-positively selected cells, excluding terminally differentiated effector memory CD45RA+ cells. Those who donated were healthy HIV-negative adults, with no recent acute infections or vaccinations reported. Produced via immunoSEQ multiplex PCR; TCRdb's table is partial and in-frame only. Among around 580,000 clones listed, roughly 98% were seen once. With regard to this clone: The target antigen is unknown.

V lost 5 bases to trimming and J lost 2 bases; unmatched junction nucleotides: 5. From germline, CDR1 is SGHRS and CDR2 YFSETQ. The CDR3 covers 15 residues. General study points: The naive CD4 repertoires of several donors were compared, and around 5.1% of clonotypes were shared. The sampled material consisted only of blood, and tissue repertoires are likely to differ.

The material sequenced was naive CD8+ T cells sorted from blood. The clonotype originates from a man aged 30-40 years in good health. This rearrangement joins TRBV5-1 to TRBJ2-7, with 12 nucleotides matching TRBD2. The CDR3 loop reads CASRRTSGRTYEQYF. Written as DNA, the CDR3 is TGCGCCAGCAGACGAACTAGCGGGAGGACCTACGAGCAGTACTTC.